This entry features one T cell receptor (beta chain) sequence. Its antigen remains unidentified. One end of the junction does not line up with germline, which may come from a read error. Every one of the donors was a healthy Caucasian. These data come from a study of identical twins. Each CDR3 protein gets one entry after TCRdb re-called the 5' RACE reads with MiXCR. The sample consists of about 890,000 distinct CDR3 sequences, around an eighth of them appearing once. Study-wide results and caveats: Findings depended on cross-sectional statistics rather than tracking the same donors. Modelling approaches yielded underestimates of out-of-frame TCR alpha sharing between monozygotic twins. A lower insertion count was a feature of abundant cord blood beta clonotypes, with no such feature in memory repertoires.

This CDR3 is built from 16 residues. These data were likewise used in another study, on yellow fever vaccine responses in identical twins.

Sequenced material: PBMCs. The chain is built from TRBV12-3 or TRBV12-4 and TRBJ2-2, with TRBD2 identical over 11 bases. This clonotype was sampled from a woman aged 18-35 years in good health. The CDR3 nucleotides read TGCGCCAGCAGCCTTAGCGGGAGGGCCGACACCGGGGAGCTGTTTTTT. Its translation is CASSLSGRADTGELFF.